Included here is one T cell receptor (beta chain) sequence, with context. No antigen is known for it. V shed 6 bases, J shed 0 bases, and the junction held 14 bases outside the gene matches. This CDR3 comprises 21 residues. In germline, CDR1 is MGHDK, CDR2 SYGVNS. A J-beta primer mix and a sample-barcoded 5' primer were used in a second PCR of roughly 6 to 11 cycles. Via MiXCR, TCRdb re-called the 5' RACE reads, giving one row per CDR3 protein. The sample holds 1.5 million to 2 million distinct CDR3 sequences, roughly 49% seen once. This sample was included in a study of blood T cells in healthy people across ages. Study-level results: In long-lived donors, naive CD4+ cell counts and diversity exceeded those of aged donors. TCR beta diversity correlated strongly with naive T cell percentage.

The sample consisted of blood. The TCR originated in a woman aged 40 to 50 in good health. This chain links TRBV25-1 with TRBJ2-1; 16 bases align to TRBD2. The CDR3 region has the DNA TGTGCCAGCAGCGGTGTTCCGGGACTAGCGGGGGGGGACAGCTCCTACAATGAGCAGTTCTTC. It specifies CASSGVPGLAGGDSSYNEQFF.